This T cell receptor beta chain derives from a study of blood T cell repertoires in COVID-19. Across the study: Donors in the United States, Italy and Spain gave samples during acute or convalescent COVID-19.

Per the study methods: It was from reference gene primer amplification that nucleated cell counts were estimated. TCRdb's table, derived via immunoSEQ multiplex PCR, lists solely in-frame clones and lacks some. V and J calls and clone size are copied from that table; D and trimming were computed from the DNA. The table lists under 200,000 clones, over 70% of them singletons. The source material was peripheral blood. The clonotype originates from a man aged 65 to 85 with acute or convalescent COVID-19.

The CDR3 sequence is CASSQGQFYGYTF. The DNA for the CDR3 is TGTGCCAGCAGCCAAGGGCAGTTCTATGGCTACACCTTC. V and J are TRBV16 and TRBJ1-2; D remains unclear. This CDR3 has 13 residues. From germline, CDR1 is KGHSY and CDR2 FQNENV. Trimming took 2 bases from V and 4 from J, leaving 8 bases between them.